This T cell receptor (beta chain) was recorded in a study of neurological immune-mediated disorders. The CDR3 totals 13 residues. CDR1 and CDR2 (germline): DFQATT, SNEGSKA (reference sequence). Trimming shortened V by 7 bases and J by 5 bases, and 18 bases separated the two germline ends. One entry per CDR3 protein results from TCRdb running MiXCR on the 5' RACE reads. The sample holds approximately 82,000 distinct CDR3 sequences; 11% to 15% are singletons and the top ten take approximately 6.8%. Serving as healthy controls were blood bank volunteers based in Maryland, USA. This clonotype has a handful of counts.

The sample was PBMCs. The genes are TRBV20-1 and TRBJ2-7, with TRBD1 as a possible D gene (6 bases). This receptor was taken from a woman aged 50 to 60 in good health. The CDR3 spells CSVGGRGKDEQYF. As DNA, the CDR3 is TGCAGTGTAGGGGGTAGGGGTAAGGACGAGCAGTACTTC.